These 16 T cell receptor beta chains were all obtained from the same sample, sequenced in a study of identical twins. TCRdb redid the calling of the 5' RACE reads with MiXCR, one entry per CDR3 protein. Among roughly 690,000 distinct CDR3 sequences listed, approximately 6% were seen once. Input material: naive T cells sorted from blood. The receptors derive from a man aged 18 to 30 in good health.

This clonotype was picked up many times. The chain couples TRBV28 to TRBJ2-3, with 15 bases aligning to TRBD2. The CDR3 runs to 16 residues. Germline V gene lookup returns CDR1 MDHEN and CDR2 SYDVKM. V was pared by 6 bases and J by 10 bases, with 11 bases of the junction left unmatched. The CDR3 DNA sequence: TGTGCCAGCAGCCCCGGACTAGCGGGAGGGTCGTGGGCGCAGTATTTT. Amino acids: CASSPGLAGGSWAQYF.

This clonotype was counted many times. The V gene is TRBV7-7, the J gene TRBJ2-7; TRBD2 matches at 10 bases. Germline V gene lookup returns CDR1 SSHAT and CDR2 FNYEAQ (reference sequence). The CDR3 covers 15 residues. Trimming at V came to 5 bases and at J to 3 bases, leaving 7 bases not matched to a gene. The chain's CDR3 is CASSHPIAGGYEQYF. DNA of the CDR3: TGTGCCAGCAGCCACCCGATAGCGGGAGGCTACGAGCAGTACTTC.

This clonotype has more than one count but fewer than ten. The V call is TRBV11-3, the J call TRBJ2-1; D perhaps matches TRBD2 (6 bases). The V end lost 5 bases, the J end lost 0 bases, and 14 bases lay between the germline ends. Per the germline V gene, CDR1 is SGHNT and CDR2 is YENEEA. This CDR3 region has 16 residues. The CDR3 spells CASSHYGSSSYNEQFF. In DNA form, the CDR3 reads TGTGCCAGCAGCCATTACGGGAGTTCCTCCTACAATGAGCAGTTCTTC.

The chain joins TRBV12-3 or TRBV12-4 to TRBJ2-1; possible D gene TRBD2, 5 bases. The CDR3 is 15 residues long. The V gene lost 8 bases and the J gene lost 2 bases, with 16 bases spanning the gap. CDR3 in DNA: TGTGCCAGCTCCGTCGCGGGCCAGGCCTACAATGAGCAGTTCTTC. Its translation: CASSVAGQAYNEQFF.

The chain carries TRBV5-1 and TRBJ2-5; maybe TRBD2 (6 bases). The CDR3 contains 13 residues. V lost 4 bases and J lost 5, with 12 bases in between. Per germline, CDR1 SGHRS and CDR2 YFSETQ. The CDR3 sequence: CASSPGGAETQYF. In DNA, the CDR3 is TGCGCCAGCAGCCCCGGGGGTGCGGAGACCCAGTACTTC.

This clonotype came up a few times. The chain links TRBV7-2 to TRBJ1-1, with D unclear. The CDR3 has 14 amino acids. Germline CDR1 SGHTA, CDR2 FQGNSA. Trimming pared 5 bases from V and 0 bases from J, leaving 10 bases between. As DNA, the CDR3 is TGTGCCAGCAGCATCGACATGCTGAACACTGAAGCTTTCTTT. It yields the protein CASSIDMLNTEAFF.

This clonotype showed up many times. A junction boundary mismatches the germline segment, possibly from a read error. This sequence joins TRBV5-1 and TRBJ1-5, with 9 bases fitting TRBD1. This CDR3 has 14 residues. Germline values: CDR1 SGHRS, CDR2 YFSETQ. For the CDR3, the DNA is TGTGCCAGCAGCTTGGGACAGGGCGGCCAGCCCCAGCATTTT. This translates into CASSLGQGGQPQHF.

The chain links TRBV4-2 to TRBJ2-7; D call uncertain. Germline CDR1 and CDR2: LGHNA and YNFKEQ. The CDR3 consists of 14 residues. V was cut by 0 bases and J by 7 bases, with 13 bases left in between. The CDR3 bases are TGTGCCAGCAGCCAAGAACTTAACCAGAGGGAGCAGTACTTC. Its protein is CASSQELNQREQYF.

This clonotype was picked up a small number of times. The rearrangement joins TRBV12-3 or TRBV12-4 to TRBJ2-7, with D possibly called TRBD1 or TRBD2 (5 bases each). The CDR3 length is 15 residues. Trimming took off 5 bases at V and 3 bases at J, with 17 bases between the two ends. This CDR3 reads CASSKGPPGYYEQYV. DNA of the CDR3: TGTGCCAGCAGTAAGGGGCCTCCGGGATACTACGAGCAGTACGTC.

This clonotype was counted between two and nine times. The gene calls are TRBV2 and TRBJ2-7, with D perhaps TRBD2 (6 bases). V lost 1 base and J 0 bases, leaving 10 bases between the germline ends. This CDR3 contains 15 residues. The germline CDR1 and CDR2 sequences are SNHLY and FYNNEI. The CDR3 protein is CASSEEEGSSYEQYF. DNA for the CDR3: TGTGCCAGCAGTGAAGAGGAGGGATCCTCCTACGAGCAGTACTTC.

This clonotype was seen a few times. This chain connects TRBV4-3 to TRBJ2-1; D may match TRBD1 or TRBD2 (6 bases each). Germline CDR1 and CDR2: LGHNA and YSLEER. The CDR3 covers 16 residues. Trimming removed 3 bases from V and 2 bases from J, with 14 bases in between. The CDR3 DNA is TGCGCCAGCAGCCAGGGGGGCCGTTTGACCTACAATGAGCAGTTCTTC. Its translation is CASSQGGRLTYNEQFF.

V and J are TRBV7-9 and TRBJ2-1; possibly TRBD1 or TRBD2 for D (6 bases each). In germline, CDR1 is SEHNR, CDR2 FQNEAQ (reference sequence). V dropped 5 bases and J dropped 4 bases, with 18 bases sitting between them. There are 16 residues in the CDR3. CDR3 DNA sequence: TGTGCCAGCAGCGCTAGGGGGGTAGCGGAATACAATGAGCAGTTCTTC. It codes for CASSARGVAEYNEQFF.

The V gene is TRBV7-2, the J gene TRBJ1-5; a possible D gene is TRBD1 (6 bases). The V end lost 0 bases, the J end lost 7 bases, and 19 bases lay between the germline ends. The CDR3 length is 17 residues. The germline gives CDR1 SGHTA, CDR2 FQGNSA. The DNA of the CDR3 is TGTGCCAGCAGCTTAGCCTTATCTCACAGGGCAGAGCAGCCCCAGCATTTT. The encoded protein is CASSLALSHRAEQPQHF.

This clonotype has at least ten counts. The V gene is TRBV4-3, the J gene TRBJ2-1; D unresolved. Germline CDR1 reads LGHNA; CDR2 reads YSLEER. V lost 2 bases and J lost 9, with 8 bases in between. CDR3 length: 12 residues. CDR3 protein: CASSQIGSEQFF. The DNA for the CDR3 is TGCGCCAGCAGCCAAATCGGAAGTGAGCAGTTCTTC.

This chain links TRBV6-2 or TRBV6-3 with TRBJ2-2; D remains ambiguous. Germline V gene lookup returns CDR1 MNHEY and CDR2 SVGEGT. CDR3 length equals 13 residues. V was trimmed by 5 bases and J by 3 bases, leaving 7 bases between them. The CDR3 DNA reads TGTGCCAGCAGTGCGACCTACACCGGGGAGCTGTTTTTT. It codes for CASSATYTGELFF.

This clonotype occurred many times. The chain is built from TRBV20-1 and TRBJ2-1, with 10 positions matching TRBD2. The CDR3 length is 16 residues. The junction had 6 bases not matched to a gene; V was cut back by 2 bases and J by 2 bases. CDR1 and CDR2 (germline): DFQATT, SNEGSKA (reference sequence). The CDR3 spells CSARRGGTSAYNEQFF. The DNA of the CDR3 is TGCAGTGCTAGACGGGGGGGGACTAGCGCCTACAATGAGCAGTTCTTC.